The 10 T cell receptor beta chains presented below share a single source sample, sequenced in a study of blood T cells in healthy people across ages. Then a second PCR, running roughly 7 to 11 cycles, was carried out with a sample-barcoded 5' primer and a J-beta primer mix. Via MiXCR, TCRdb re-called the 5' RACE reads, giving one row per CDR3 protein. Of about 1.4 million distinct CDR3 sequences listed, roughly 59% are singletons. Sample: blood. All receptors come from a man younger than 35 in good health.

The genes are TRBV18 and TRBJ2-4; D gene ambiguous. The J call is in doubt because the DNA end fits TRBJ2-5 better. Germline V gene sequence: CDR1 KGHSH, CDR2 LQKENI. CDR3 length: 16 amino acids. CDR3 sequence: CASSTSLPGGGETQYF. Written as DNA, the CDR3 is TGTGCCAGCTCTACATCGCTGCCAGGTGGCGGAGAGACCCAGTACTTC.

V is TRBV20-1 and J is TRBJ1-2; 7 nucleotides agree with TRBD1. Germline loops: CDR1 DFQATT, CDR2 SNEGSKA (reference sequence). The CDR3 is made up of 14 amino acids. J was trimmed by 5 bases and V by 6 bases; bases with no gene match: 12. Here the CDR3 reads CSANPLGQEYGYTF. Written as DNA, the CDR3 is TGCAGTGCGAATCCCCTAGGACAGGAGTATGGCTACACCTTC.

CDR3 residues: CAVSLPERTEQFF. CDR3 DNA sequence: TGTGCCGTTTCTCTACCCGAGCGGACTGAGCAGTTCTTC. The chain links TRBV2 to TRBJ2-1, with D possibly matching TRBD2 (5 bases). Trimming took off 11 bases at V and 9 bases at J, with 20 bases between the two ends. Germline CDR1 reads SNHLY; CDR2 reads FYNNEI. The CDR3 covers 13 residues. Looking up the rest from reference TRBV2 and TRBJ2-1 gives the full variable domain: EPEVTQTPSHQVTQMGQEVILRCVPISNHLYFYWYRQILGQKVEFLVSFYNNEISEKSEIFDDQFSVERPDGSNFTLKIRSTKLEDSAMYFCAVSLPERTEQFFGPGTRLTVL.

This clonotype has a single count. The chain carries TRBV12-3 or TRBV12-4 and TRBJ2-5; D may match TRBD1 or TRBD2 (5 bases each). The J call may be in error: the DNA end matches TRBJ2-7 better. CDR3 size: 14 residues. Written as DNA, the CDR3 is TGTGCCAGCACCCCGGGACGGAGTCGCTACGAGCAGTACTTC. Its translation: CASTPGRSRYEQYF.

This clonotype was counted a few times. The CDR3 loop reads CASSLFGGYNEQFF. CDR3 nucleotide sequence: TGTGCCAGCAGTTTATTTGGCGGGTACAATGAGCAGTTCTTC. V and J are TRBV27 and TRBJ2-1, with D tentatively TRBD2 (5 bases). CDR1 and CDR2 (germline): MNHEY, SMNVEV (reference sequence). V dropped 1 base and J dropped 4 bases, with 8 bases sitting between them. The CDR3 has 14 residues.

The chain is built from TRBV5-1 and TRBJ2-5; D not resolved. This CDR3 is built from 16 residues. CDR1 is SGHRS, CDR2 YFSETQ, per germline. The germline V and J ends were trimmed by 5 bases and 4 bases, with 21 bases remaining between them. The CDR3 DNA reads TGCGCCAGCAGTAACAGATTAGCAAATCAAGGAGAGACCCAGTACTTC. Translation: CASSNRLANQGETQYF.

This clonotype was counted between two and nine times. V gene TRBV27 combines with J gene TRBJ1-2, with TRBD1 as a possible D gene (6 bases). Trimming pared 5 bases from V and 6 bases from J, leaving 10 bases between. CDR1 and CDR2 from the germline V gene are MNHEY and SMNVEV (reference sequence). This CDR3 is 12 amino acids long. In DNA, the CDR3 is TGTGCCAGCAGTCCACAGGGAGATGGCTACACCTTC. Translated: CASSPQGDGYTF.

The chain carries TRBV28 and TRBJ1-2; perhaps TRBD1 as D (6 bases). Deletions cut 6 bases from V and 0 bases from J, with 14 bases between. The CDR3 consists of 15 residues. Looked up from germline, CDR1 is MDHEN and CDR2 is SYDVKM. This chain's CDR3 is CASSPFQGPNYGYTF. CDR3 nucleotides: TGTGCCAGCAGCCCCTTTCAGGGGCCTAACTATGGCTACACCTTC.

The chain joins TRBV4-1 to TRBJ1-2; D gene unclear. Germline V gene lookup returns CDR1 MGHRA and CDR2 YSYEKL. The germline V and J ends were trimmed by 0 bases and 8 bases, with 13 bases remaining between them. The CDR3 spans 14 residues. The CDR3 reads CASSQDAASRGYTF. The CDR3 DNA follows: TGCGCCAGCAGCCAAGATGCGGCCTCAAGGGGCTACACCTTC.

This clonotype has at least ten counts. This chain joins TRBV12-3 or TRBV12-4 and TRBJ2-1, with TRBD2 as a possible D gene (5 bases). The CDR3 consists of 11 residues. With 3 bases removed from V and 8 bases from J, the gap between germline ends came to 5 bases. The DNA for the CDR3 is TGTGCCAGCAGTTTTAGCGATGAGCAGTTCTTC. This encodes CASSFSDEQFF.